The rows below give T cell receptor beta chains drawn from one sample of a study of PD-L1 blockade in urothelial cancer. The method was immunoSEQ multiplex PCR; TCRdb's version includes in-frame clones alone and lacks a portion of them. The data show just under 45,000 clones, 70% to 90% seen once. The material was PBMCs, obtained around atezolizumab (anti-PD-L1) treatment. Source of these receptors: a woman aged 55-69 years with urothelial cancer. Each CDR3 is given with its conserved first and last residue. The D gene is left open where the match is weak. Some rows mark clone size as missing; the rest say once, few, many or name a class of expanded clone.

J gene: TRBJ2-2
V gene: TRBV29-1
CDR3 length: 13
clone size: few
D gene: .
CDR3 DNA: TGCAGCGTTGAGGCACCGAACACCGGGGAGCTGTTTTTT
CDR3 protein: CSVEAPNTGELFF

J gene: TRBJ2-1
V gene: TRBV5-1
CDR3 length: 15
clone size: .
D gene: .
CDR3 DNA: TGCGCCAGCAGCTTGGGGGGGGACGTCTCCAATGAGCAGTTCTTC
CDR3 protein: CASSLGGDVSNEQFF

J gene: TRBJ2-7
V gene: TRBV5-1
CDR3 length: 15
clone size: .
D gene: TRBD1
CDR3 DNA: TGCGCCAGCAGCGCTTCCGGGACAGAAAAATACGAGCAGTACTTC
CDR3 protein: CASSASGTEKYEQYF

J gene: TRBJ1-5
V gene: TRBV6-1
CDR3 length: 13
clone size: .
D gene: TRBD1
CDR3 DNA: TGTGCCAGCAGGGACAGGGTCATTCAGCCCCAGCATTTT
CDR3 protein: CASRDRVIQPQHF

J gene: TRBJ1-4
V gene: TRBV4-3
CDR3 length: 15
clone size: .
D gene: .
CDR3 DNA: TGCGCCAGCAGCCAAGATCGGGGGGGATTCGAAAAACTGTTTTTT
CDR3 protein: CASSQDRGGFEKLFF

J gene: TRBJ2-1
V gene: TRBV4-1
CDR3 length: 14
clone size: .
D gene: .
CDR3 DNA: TGCGCCAGCAGCCAGGCCGGGGGGCGGGGTGAGCAGTTCTTC
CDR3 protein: CASSQAGGRGEQFF

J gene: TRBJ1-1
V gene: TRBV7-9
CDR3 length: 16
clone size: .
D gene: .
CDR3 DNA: TGTGCCAGCAGCTTAGAGTTGGCAGGGCCCCCTCTTAGAGCTTTCTTT
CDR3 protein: CASSLELAGPPLRAFF

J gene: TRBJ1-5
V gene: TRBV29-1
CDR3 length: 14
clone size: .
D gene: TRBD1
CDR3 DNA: TGCAACGCAACACAGGGGACTAGCAATCAGCCCCAGCATTTT
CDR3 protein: CNATQGTSNQPQHF

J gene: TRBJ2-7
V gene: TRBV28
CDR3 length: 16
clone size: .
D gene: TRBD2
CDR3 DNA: TGTGCCAGCAGATCCCAGGTCCGTACTAGCGGGAGGGAGCAGTACTTC
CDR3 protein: CASRSQVRTSGREQYF

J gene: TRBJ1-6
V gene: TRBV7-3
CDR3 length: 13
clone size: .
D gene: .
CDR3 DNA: TGTGCCAGCAGTGTGAGCGGAGGTTCACCCCTCCACTTT
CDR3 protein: CASSVSGGSPLHF

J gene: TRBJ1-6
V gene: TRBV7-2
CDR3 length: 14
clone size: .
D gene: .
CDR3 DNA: TGTGCCAGCAGTAGAACAGGGACGAATTCACCCCTCCACTTT
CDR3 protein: CASSRTGTNSPLHF

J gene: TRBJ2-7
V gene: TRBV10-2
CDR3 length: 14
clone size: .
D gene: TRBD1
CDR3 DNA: TGCGCCAGCAGTTTTGGGACAGCCACCTACGAGCAGTACTTC
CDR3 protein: CASSFGTATYEQYF

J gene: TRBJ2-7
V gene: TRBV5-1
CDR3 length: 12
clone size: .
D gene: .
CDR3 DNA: TGCGCCAGCAGCTCAGACTCCTACGAGCAGTACTTC
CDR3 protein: CASSSDSYEQYF

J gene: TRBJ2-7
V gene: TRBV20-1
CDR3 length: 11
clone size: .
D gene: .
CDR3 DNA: TGCAGTTCCGGGGGGCCCTACGAGCAGTACTTC
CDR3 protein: CSSGGPYEQYF

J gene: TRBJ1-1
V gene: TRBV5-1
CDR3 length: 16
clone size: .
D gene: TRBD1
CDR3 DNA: TGCGCCAGCAGCTTGGTTGGCCAGGGGGCAGGCACTGAAGCTTTCTTT
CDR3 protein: CASSLVGQGAGTEAFF

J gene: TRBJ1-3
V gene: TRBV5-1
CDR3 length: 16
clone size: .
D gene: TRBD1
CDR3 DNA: TGCGCCAGCAGCCACGGACAGGGATTCTCTGGAAACACCATATATTTT
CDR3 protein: CASSHGQGFSGNTIYF

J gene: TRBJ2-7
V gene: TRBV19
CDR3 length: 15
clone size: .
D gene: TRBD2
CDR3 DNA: TGTGCCAGTAGTAGCTGGACTAGAGGTAGGCGCGAGCAGTACTTC
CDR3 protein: CASSSWTRGRREQYF

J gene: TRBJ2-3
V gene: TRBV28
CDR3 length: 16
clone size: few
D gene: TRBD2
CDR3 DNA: TGTGCCAGCAGTTTATTTCCTAGCGGGAGAACGAATACGCAGTATTTT
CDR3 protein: CASSLFPSGRTNTQYF

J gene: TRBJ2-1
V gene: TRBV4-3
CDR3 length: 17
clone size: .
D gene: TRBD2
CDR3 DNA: TGCGCCAGCAGCCAAGGGGCTAGCGGGGGGGAGGGAGATGAGCAGTTCTTC
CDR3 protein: CASSQGASGGEGDEQFF

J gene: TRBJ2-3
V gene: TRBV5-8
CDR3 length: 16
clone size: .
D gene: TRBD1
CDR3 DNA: TGTGCCAGCAGCTCGGACCGGGACAGGGGCGTGGGTACGCAGTATTTT
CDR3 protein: CASSSDRDRGVGTQYF

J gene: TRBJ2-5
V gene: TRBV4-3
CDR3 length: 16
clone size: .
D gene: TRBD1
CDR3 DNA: TGCGCCAGCAGCCAAGATCGTCAGGGGGCCGGAAAGACCCAGTACTTC
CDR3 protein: CASSQDRQGAGKTQYF

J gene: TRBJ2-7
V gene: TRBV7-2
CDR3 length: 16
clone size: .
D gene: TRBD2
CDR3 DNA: TGTGCCAGCAGCTTGCTAGCGGGGCCCCTATCCTACGAGCAGTACTTC
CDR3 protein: CASSLLAGPLSYEQYF

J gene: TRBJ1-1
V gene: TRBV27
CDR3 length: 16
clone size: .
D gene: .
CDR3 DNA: TGTGCCAGCAGTTTATACGGTCGCAGGGATAGAACTGAAGCTTTCTTT
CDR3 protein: CASSLYGRRDRTEAFF

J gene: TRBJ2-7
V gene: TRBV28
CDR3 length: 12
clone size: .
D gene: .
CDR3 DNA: TGTGCCAGCAGTCTTCTCTCACTAGAGCAGTACTTC
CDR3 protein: CASSLLSLEQYF

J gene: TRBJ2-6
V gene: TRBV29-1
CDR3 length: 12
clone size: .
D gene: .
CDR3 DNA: TGCAGCGCCGGCTCTGGGGCCAACGTCCTGACTTTC
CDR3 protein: CSAGSGANVLTF

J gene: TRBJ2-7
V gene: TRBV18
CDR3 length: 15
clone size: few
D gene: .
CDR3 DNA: TGTGCCAGCTCAGACGGGGGGCCCCTGACCTACGAGCAGTACTTC
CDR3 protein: CASSDGGPLTYEQYF

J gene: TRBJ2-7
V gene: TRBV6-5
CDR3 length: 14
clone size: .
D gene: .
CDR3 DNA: TGTGCCAGCAGTTACCGCGGACTTACCTACGAGCAGTACTTC
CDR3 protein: CASSYRGLTYEQYF

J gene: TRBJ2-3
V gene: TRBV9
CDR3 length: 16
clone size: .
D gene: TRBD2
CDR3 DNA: TGTGCCAGCAGCTTTAGCGGGGGCAGGGGTTGGGATACGCAGTATTTT
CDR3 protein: CASSFSGGRGWDTQYF

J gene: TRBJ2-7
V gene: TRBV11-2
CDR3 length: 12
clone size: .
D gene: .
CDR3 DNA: TGTGCCAGCAGCTCTGGGCTTTACGAGCAGTACTTC
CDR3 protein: CASSSGLYEQYF

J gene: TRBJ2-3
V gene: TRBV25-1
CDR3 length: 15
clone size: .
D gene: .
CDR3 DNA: TGTGCCAGCAGTGAGCCAGCGGCGAGCACAGATACGCAGTATTTT
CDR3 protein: CASSEPAASTDTQYF

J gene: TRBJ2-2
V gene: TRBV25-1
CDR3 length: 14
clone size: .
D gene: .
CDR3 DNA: TGTGCCAGCAGTCGTTTAGCGAACACCGGGGAGCTGTTTTTT
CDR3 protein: CASSRLANTGELFF

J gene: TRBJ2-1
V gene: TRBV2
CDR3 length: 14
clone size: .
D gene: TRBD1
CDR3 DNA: TGTGCCAGCAGGGGACAGTACTCCTACAATGAGCAGTTCTTC
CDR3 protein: CASRGQYSYNEQFF

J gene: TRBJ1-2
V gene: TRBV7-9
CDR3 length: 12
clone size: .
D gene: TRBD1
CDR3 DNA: TGTGCCAGCAGTACAGGGGACTATGGCTACACCTTC
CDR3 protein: CASSTGDYGYTF

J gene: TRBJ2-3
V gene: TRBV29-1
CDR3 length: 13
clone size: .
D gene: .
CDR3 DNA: TGCAGCGTTGGTGGACAGAGCACAGATACGCAGTATTTT
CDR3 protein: CSVGGQSTDTQYF

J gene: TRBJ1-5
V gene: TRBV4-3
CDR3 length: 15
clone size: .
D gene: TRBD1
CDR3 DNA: TGCGCCAGCAGCCACTACAGGGGTAACAATCAGCCCCAGCATTTT
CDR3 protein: CASSHYRGNNQPQHF

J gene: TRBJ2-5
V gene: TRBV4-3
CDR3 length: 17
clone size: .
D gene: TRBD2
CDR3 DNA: TGCGCCAGCAGCCAAGACCCAGCGGGGGGGCTTCGTGAGACCCAGTACTTC
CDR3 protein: CASSQDPAGGLRETQYF

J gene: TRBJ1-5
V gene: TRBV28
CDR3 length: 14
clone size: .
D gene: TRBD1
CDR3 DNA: TGTGCCAGCAGCCTGGACAGGGGAGGACAGCCCCAGCATTTT
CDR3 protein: CASSLDRGGQPQHF

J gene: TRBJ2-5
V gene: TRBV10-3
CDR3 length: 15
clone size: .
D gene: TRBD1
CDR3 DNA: TGTGCCATCAGTACCGGGACAGGGGCTGGAGAGACCCAGTACTTC
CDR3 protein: CAISTGTGAGETQYF

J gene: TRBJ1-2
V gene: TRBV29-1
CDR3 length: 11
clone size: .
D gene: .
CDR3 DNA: TGCAGCGTTGAGGAGTTATTGGACTACACCTTC
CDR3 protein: CSVEELLDYTF

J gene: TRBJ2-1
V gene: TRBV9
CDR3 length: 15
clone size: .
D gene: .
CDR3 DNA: TGTGCCAGCAGTGTACAGGGAAACTCCTACAATGAGCAGTTCTTC
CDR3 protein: CASSVQGNSYNEQFF

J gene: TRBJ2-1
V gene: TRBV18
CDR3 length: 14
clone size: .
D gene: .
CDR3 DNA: TGTGCCAGCTCACCCCAAGCGGTGCACAATGAGCAGTTCTTC
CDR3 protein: CASSPQAVHNEQFF

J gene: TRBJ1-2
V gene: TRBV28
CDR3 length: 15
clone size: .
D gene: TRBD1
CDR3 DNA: TGTGCCAGCAGTAGCCCGGGACAGGGGTGGGATGGCTACACCTTC
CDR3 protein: CASSSPGQGWDGYTF

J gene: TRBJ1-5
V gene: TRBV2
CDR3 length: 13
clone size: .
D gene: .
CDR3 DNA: TGTGCCAGCAGTGTTTATAGCAATCAGCCCCAGCATTTT
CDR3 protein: CASSVYSNQPQHF

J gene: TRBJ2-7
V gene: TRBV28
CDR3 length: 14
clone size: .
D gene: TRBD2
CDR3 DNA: TGTGCCAGCCGACTAGCGGGGGACTCCTACGAGCAGTACTTC
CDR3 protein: CASRLAGDSYEQYF

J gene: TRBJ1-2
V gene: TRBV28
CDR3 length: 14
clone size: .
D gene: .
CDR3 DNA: TGTGCCAGCAGTTTAGGCGTAGGGGGGGATGGCTACACCTTC
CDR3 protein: CASSLGVGGDGYTF

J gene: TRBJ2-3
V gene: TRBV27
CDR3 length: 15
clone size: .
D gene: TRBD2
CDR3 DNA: TGTGCCAGCAGTTTAGGTAGCGGGAGGGTAGATACGCAGTATTTT
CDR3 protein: CASSLGSGRVDTQYF

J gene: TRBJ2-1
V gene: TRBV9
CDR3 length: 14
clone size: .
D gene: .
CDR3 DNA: TGTGCCAGCAGCGTAGGACTCCCCGGCCATGAGCAGTTCTTC
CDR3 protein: CASSVGLPGHEQFF

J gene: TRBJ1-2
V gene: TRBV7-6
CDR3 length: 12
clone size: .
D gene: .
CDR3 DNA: TGTGCCACCAGTACGACAGTGGATGGCTACACCTTC
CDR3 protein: CATSTTVDGYTF

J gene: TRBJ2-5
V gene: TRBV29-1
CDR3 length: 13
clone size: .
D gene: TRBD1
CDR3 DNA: TGCAGCGTTGCCATGGGACAGCAAGAGACCCAGTACTTC
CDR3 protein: CSVAMGQQETQYF

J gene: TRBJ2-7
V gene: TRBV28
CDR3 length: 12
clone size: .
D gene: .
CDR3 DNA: TGTGCCAGCAGTATACAGGGCTACGAGCAGTACTTC
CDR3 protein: CASSIQGYEQYF

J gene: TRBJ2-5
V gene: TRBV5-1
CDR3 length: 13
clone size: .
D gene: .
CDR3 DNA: TGCGCCACCGGGGCGGGGCCCCAAGAGACCCAGTACTTC
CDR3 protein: CATGAGPQETQYF

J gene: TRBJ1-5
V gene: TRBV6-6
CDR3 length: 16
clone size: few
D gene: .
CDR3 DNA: TGTGCCAGCAGCTACCGCCGGGGGGGTGGGGATCAGCCCCAGCATTTT
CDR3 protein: CASSYRRGGGDQPQHF

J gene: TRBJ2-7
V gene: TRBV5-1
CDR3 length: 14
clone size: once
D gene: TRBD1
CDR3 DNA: TGCGCCAGCAGCTGGGACAGCCGCTCCTACGAGCAGTACTTC
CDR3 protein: CASSWDSRSYEQYF

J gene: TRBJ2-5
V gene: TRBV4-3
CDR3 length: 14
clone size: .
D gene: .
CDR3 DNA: TGCGCCAGCAGCCAAGGAGTGGTGAAAGAGACCCAGTACTTC
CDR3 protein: CASSQGVVKETQYF

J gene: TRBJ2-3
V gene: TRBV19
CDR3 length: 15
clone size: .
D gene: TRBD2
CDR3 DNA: TGTGCCAGTAGTGCGCCCGGGACTAGCGGAGATACGCAGTATTTT
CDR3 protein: CASSAPGTSGDTQYF